Following are 17 T cell receptor beta chains from one sample sequenced in a study of T cell changes during pregnancy in multiple sclerosis. Generated by immunoSEQ multiplex PCR, the TCRdb table keeps only in-frame clones and is missing some. The table has about 80,000 clones, about 91% seen once; the top ten hold about 1.9%. This specimen was peripheral blood, taken before pregnancy. The receptors derive from a female donor with multiple sclerosis, enrolled in a pregnancy study.

The chain links TRBV2 to TRBJ2-7; no reliable D call. V shed 4 bases and J shed 4 bases, with 14 bases lying between them. This CDR3 region has 14 residues. Germline V lookup: CDR1 SNHLY, CDR2 FYNNEI. CDR3 loop: CASSASQVSYEQYF. In DNA form, the CDR3 reads TGTGCCAGCAGTGCGAGTCAGGTTTCATACGAGCAGTACTTC.

This sequence joins TRBV29-1 and TRBJ2-7; TRBD1 might be the D (6 bases). The germline V gene encodes CDR1 SQVTM and CDR2 ANQGSEA. V lost 7 bases, J lost 0 bases, and 13 bases lay in between. The CDR3 runs 13 residues. The CDR3 DNA reads TGCAGCGCGTCCGGGACACCCTCCTACGAGCAGTACTTC. This translates into CSASGTPSYEQYF.

This chain links TRBV9 with TRBJ2-6; 7 bases are a match to TRBD1. In germline, CDR1 is SGDLS, CDR2 YYNGEE. Trimming removed 0 bases from V and 3 bases from J; junction bases left unmatched: 3. This CDR3 region has 16 residues. The CDR3 protein is CASSVVGGGGANVLTF. The CDR3 DNA is TGTGCCAGCAGCGTAGTAGGGGGCGGTGGGGCCAACGTCCTGACTTTC.

This chain uses TRBV4-1 with TRBJ2-1, with 8 positions matching TRBD2. Germline-derived CDR1 and CDR2 are MGHRA and YSYEKL. Losses at the gene ends were 1 base for V and 0 bases for J; bases not matched to a gene: 5. This CDR3 region has 17 residues. CDR3 DNA sequence: TGCGCCAGCAGCCAAGGCCAGCGGGAGCCCTCCTACAATGAGCAGTTCTTC. This gives the protein CASSQGQREPSYNEQFF.

The chain is built from TRBV5-1 and TRBJ2-5; 15 bases map to TRBD2. This CDR3 has 15 amino acids. CDR1 is SGHRS, CDR2 YFSETQ, per germline. V lost 6 bases and J lost 4; bases outside the gene matches: 4. The CDR3 DNA reads TGCGCCAGCACCGGGACTAGCGGGGGGCGAGAGACCCAGTACTTC. Translation gives CASTGTSGGRETQYF.

The chain is built from TRBV30 and TRBJ1-1, with D uncertain. CDR1 and CDR2 (germline): GTSNPN, SVGIG (reference sequence). V shed 4 bases and J shed 5 bases, with 17 bases lying between them. The CDR3 spans 14 residues. The CDR3 DNA is TGTGCCTGGAACCGGAACGTACTGAGGACTGAAGCTTTCTTT. Its translation is CAWNRNVLRTEAFF.

This clone has a single count. The chain employs TRBV19 and TRBJ1-1, with D perhaps TRBD1 (5 bases). The V end was cut by 0 bases, the J end by 7 bases, with 9 bases between. Germline CDR1 and CDR2: LNHDA and SQIVND (reference sequence). The CDR3 is made up of 13 amino acids. The CDR3 loop reads CASSIDRTLEAFF. CDR3 nucleotide sequence: TGTGCCAGTAGTATAGATCGGACACTTGAAGCTTTCTTT.

This chain connects TRBV10-3 to TRBJ1-1; possible D gene TRBD1, 6 bases. The CDR3 contains 15 residues. The V gene lost 1 base and the J gene lost 4 bases, with 13 bases spanning the gap. CDR1 ENHRY and CDR2 SYGVKD come from the germline V gene. Here the CDR3 DNA reads TGTGCCATCAGTGAGTATCTCGGACAGCCCACTGAAGCTTTCTTT. Translating it yields CAISEYLGQPTEAFF.

The CDR3 reads CASRTGDGTEAFF. In nucleotides, the CDR3 is TGTGCCAGCAGGACAGGGGACGGCACTGAAGCTTTCTTT. The chain couples TRBV6-5 to TRBJ1-1, with TRBD1 identical over 8 bases. V trimming: 6 bases; J trimming: 4 bases; junction bases outside the gene matches: 4. Germline CDR1 MNHEY, CDR2 SVGAGI. The CDR3 has 13 residues.

The chain joins TRBV25-1 to TRBJ2-2; D perhaps matches TRBD1 (5 bases). Trimming took 4 bases from V and 3 from J, leaving 9 bases between them. Germline-derived CDR1 and CDR2 are MGHDK and SYGVNS. The length of the CDR3 is 14 residues. The CDR3 here is CASSGGVDTGELFF. CDR3 sequence (DNA): TGTGCCAGCAGTGGGGGCGTGGACACCGGGGAGCTGTTTTTT.

V is TRBV28 and J is TRBJ2-1, with TRBD1 identical over 7 bases. There are 15 residues in the CDR3. Germline V CDR1 and CDR2: MDHEN, SYDVKM. V lost 8 bases to trimming and J lost 0 bases; unmatched junction nucleotides: 7. The DNA of the CDR3 is TGTGCCAGCCTAAAGGGGGCAGACTCCTACAATGAGCAGTTCTTC. Protein sequence: CASLKGADSYNEQFF. The full variable domain, rest sourced from reference TRBV28 and TRBJ2-1, is DVKVTQSSRYLVKRTGEKVFLECVQDMDHENMFWYRQDPGLGLRLIYFSYDVKMKEKGDIPEGYSVSREKKERFSLILESASTNQTSMYLCASLKGADSYNEQFFGPGTRLTVL.

The J gene is TRBJ1-4, the V gene TRBV2; TRBD1 aligns across 8 bases. With 6 bases clipped from V and 4 bases from J, the junction kept 10 bases outside the gene matches. CDR3 length: 16 amino acids. The V gene's germline CDR1 is SNHLY and CDR2 FYNNEI. CDR3 bases: TGTGCCAGCAGATCGGACAGGGTAGGGGATAATGAAAAACTGTTTTTT. It is translated as CASRSDRVGDNEKLFF.

The chain recombines TRBV5-8 with TRBJ1-2; D unclear. V was clipped by 1 base and J by 6 bases, with 10 bases between them. Looked up from germline, CDR1 is SGHTS and CDR2 is YDEGEE. This CDR3 is built from 13 residues. As DNA, the CDR3 is TGTGCCAGCAGCTTGTCCATCGGTAATGGCTACACCTTC. It translates to CASSLSIGNGYTF.

The chain combines TRBV29-1 with TRBJ1-2; a possible D gene is TRBD1 (6 bases). Germline CDR1 SQVTM, CDR2 ANQGSEA. With 4 bases removed from V and 8 bases from J, the gap between germline ends came to 17 bases. The CDR3 spans 13 residues. This CDR3 reads CSVGGGRGGGYTF. The CDR3 DNA reads as TGCAGCGTTGGAGGCGGAAGGGGGGGAGGCTACACCTTC.

The chain combines TRBV10-3 with TRBJ2-3; perhaps TRBD2 as D (6 bases). Per the germline V gene, CDR1 is ENHRY and CDR2 is SYGVKD. The V end lost 6 bases, the J end lost 4 bases, and 20 bases lay between the germline ends. The CDR3 is 16 residues long. CDR3 in DNA: TGTGCCATCAGGAGAAACCAGCGGGCAACTGCAGATACGCAGTATTTT. Encoded protein: CAIRRNQRATADTQYF.

Details on this clone: The sample has other DNA sequences that encode this CDR3 too. The chain combines TRBV9 with TRBJ2-7, with TRBD1 identical over 9 bases. Per germline, CDR1 SGDLS and CDR2 YYNGEE. This CDR3 contains 14 residues. V lost 4 bases and J lost 2; bases outside the gene matches: 4. The CDR3 coding sequence is TGTGCCAGCAGCCCCCGGGACAGGGCCTACGAGCAGTACTTC. Translated: CASSPRDRAYEQYF.

The V gene is TRBV30, the J gene TRBJ2-5, with 11 bases lining up with TRBD2. Germline V lookup: CDR1 GTSNPN, CDR2 SVGIG (reference sequence). The CDR3 is made up of 16 amino acids. V gave up 3 bases and J gave up 5 bases; unmatched junction bases: 11. The CDR3 DNA reads as TGTGCCTGGAGCCGACTAGCGGGGTTATGGAGGGAGACCCAGTACTTC. Protein sequence: CAWSRLAGLWRETQYF.